This TCR beta chain was identified in a study of identical twins. Study outcomes and limitations: Models came in too low on out-of-frame TCR alpha sharing in monozygotic twins. Abundant beta clonotypes from cord blood bore fewer insertions; memory repertoires lacked this pattern.

From the 5' RACE reads, TCRdb called clonotypes with MiXCR, one entry per CDR3 protein. The repertoire includes 270,000 or so distinct CDR3 sequences, around 8% of them detected once, and less than 4% sits in the top ten. On this clonotype: Its antigen is as yet unknown.

Trimming shortened V by 4 bases and J by 3 bases, and 6 bases separated the two germline ends. The CDR3 is 12 amino acids. Germline-derived CDR1 and CDR2 are MNHEY and SVGEGT. The same data also contributed to another study, on yellow fever vaccine responses in identical twins.

The TCR originated in a woman aged 18-29 years in good health. Sequencing input: CD8+ T cells sorted from blood. This rearrangement joins TRBV6-2 or TRBV6-3 to TRBJ2-5; D remains ambiguous. The CDR3 is CASSFAEETQYF. The DNA for the CDR3 is TGTGCCAGCAGTTTTGCGGAAGAGACCCAGTACTTC.